The source of this TCR beta chain is a study of blood T cells in healthy people across ages. A second about 7 to 12 cycle PCR used barcoded and J-beta primers. TCRdb re-analysed the 5' RACE reads in MiXCR, keeping a single row per CDR3 protein. Of about 970,000 distinct CDR3 sequences in the sample, roughly 51% were seen once. The CDR3 has 15 residues. Trimming pared 1 base from V and 3 bases from J, leaving 12 bases between. CDR1 and CDR2 from the germline V gene are SGHRS and YFSETQ. Every donor contributed 7.5 to 10 milliliters of peripheral blood by blood draw. This chain joins TRBV5-1 and TRBJ2-3, with no clear D. The TCR was taken from a woman aged 60-75 years in good health. The sample consisted of blood. CDR3 sequence reads: CASSLFLIETDTQYF. CDR3 DNA sequence: TGCGCCAGCAGCTTGTTTTTAATCGAAACAGATACGCAGTATTTT. The full variable domain, completed using reference TRBV5-1 and TRBJ2-3, is KAGVTQTPRYLIKTRGQQVTLSCSPISGHRSVSWYQQTPGQGLQFLFEYFSETQRNKGNFPGRFSGRQFSNSRSEMNVSTLELGDSALYLCASSLFLIETDTQYFGPGTRLTVL.